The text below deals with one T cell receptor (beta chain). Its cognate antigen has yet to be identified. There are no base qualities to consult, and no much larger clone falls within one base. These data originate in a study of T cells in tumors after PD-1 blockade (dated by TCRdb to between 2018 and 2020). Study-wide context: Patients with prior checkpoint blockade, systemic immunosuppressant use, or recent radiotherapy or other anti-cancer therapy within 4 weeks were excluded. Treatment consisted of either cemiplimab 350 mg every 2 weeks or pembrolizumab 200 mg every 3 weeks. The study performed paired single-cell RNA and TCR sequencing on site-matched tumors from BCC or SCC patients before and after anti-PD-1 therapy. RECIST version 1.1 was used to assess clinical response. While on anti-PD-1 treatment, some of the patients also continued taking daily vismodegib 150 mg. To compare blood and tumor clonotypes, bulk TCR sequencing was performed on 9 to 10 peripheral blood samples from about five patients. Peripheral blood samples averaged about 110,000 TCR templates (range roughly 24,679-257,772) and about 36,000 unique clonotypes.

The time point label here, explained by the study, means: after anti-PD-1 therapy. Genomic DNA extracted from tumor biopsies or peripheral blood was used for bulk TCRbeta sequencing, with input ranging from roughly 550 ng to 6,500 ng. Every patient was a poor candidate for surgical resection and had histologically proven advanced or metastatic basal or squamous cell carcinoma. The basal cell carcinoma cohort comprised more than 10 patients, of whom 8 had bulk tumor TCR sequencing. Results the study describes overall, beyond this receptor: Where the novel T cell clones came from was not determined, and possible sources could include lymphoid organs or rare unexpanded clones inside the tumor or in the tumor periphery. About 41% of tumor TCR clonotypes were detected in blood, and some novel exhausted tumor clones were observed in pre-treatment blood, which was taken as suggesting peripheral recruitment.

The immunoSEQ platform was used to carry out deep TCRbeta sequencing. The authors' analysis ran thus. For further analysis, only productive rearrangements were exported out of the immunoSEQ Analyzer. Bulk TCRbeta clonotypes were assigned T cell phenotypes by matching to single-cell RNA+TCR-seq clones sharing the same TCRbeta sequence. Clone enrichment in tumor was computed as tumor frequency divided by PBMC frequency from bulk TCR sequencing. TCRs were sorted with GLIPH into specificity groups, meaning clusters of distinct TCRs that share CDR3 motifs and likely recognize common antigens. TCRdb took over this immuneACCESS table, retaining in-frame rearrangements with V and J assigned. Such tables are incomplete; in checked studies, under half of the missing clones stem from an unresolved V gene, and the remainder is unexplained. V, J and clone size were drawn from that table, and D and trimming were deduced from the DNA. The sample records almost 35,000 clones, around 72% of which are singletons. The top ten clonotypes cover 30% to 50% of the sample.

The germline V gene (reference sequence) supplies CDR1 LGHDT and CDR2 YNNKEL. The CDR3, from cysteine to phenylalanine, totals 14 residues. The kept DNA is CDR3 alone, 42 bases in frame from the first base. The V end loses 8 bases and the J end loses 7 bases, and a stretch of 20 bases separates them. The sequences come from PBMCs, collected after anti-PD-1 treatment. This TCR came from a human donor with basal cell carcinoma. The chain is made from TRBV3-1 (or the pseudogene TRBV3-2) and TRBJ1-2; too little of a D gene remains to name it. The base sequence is TGTGCCAGCGACCCGATAGACCCCAAGGGTGGCTACACCTTC. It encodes CASDPIDPKGGYTF.